This T cell receptor (beta chain) was captured in a study of blood T cell repertoires in COVID-19. Only a few counts were recorded for this clone. V gave up 6 bases and J gave up 1 base; unmatched junction bases: 3. From germline, CDR1 is MGHDK and CDR2 SYGVNS. The CDR3 has 14 amino acids. Produced via immunoSEQ multiplex PCR; TCRdb's table is partial and in-frame only. Here the sample spans about 250,000 clones, around 82% being singletons. Exposed participants encountered a COVID-19 case during the 2 weeks preceding study entry. Material: PBMCs or T cells enriched from blood (not recorded which). This TCR derives from a woman between 40 and 55 years old who had been exposed to COVID-19. This chain joins TRBV25-1 and TRBJ2-3, with 8 nucleotides matching TRBD2. The CDR3 bases are TGTGCCAGCAGCAGCGGGGGCGGCACAGATACGCAGTATTTT. It encodes CASSSGGGTDTQYF.